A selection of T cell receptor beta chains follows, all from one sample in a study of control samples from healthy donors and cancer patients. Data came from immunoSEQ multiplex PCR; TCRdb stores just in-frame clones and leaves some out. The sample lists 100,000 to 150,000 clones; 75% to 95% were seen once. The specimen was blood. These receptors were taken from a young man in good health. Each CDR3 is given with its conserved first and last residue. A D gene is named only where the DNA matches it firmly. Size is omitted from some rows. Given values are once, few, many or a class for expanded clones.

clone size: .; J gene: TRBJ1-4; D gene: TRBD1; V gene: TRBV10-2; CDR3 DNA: TGCGCCAGCAGTGATAACACAGGGGGCCGGAAACTGTTTTTT; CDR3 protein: CASSDNTGGRKLFF
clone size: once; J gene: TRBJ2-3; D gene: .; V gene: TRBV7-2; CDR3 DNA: TGTGCCAGCAGCTTACTTGGGCCTATACCTACAGATACGCAGTATTTT; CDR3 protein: CASSLLGPIPTDTQYF
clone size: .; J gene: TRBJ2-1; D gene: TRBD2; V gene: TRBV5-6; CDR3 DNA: TGTGCCAGCAGCTTGTTTGGACTAGCGACTAGTGAGCAGTTCTTC; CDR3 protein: CASSLFGLATSEQFF
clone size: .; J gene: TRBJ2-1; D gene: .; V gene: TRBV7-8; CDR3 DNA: TGTGCCAGCAGCCAAATGGGGGAGCAGTTCTTC; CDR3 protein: CASSQMGEQFF
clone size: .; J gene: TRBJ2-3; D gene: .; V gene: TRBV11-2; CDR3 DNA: TGTGCCAGCAGCTTACAGGGGCCACGGGATACGCAGTATTTT; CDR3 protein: CASSLQGPRDTQYF
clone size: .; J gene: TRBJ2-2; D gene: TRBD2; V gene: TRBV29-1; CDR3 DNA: TGCAGCGTAGGACTAGCGGGAGAAGTCGGGGAGCTGTTTTTT; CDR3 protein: CSVGLAGEVGELFF
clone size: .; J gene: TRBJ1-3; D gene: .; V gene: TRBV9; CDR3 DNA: TGTGCCAGCAGCGGGGAAAAAGAACCCTCTGGAAACACCATATATTTT; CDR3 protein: CASSGEKEPSGNTIYF
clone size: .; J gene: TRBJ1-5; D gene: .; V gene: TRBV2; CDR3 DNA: TGTGCCAGCAGTGAAGCCGACTCCTTTAATCAGCCCCAGCATTTT; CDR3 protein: CASSEADSFNQPQHF
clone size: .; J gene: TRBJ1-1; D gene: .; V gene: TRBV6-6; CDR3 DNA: TGTGCCAGCAGTTACCCCGGTGGGCAGGGGAGCACTGAAGCTTTCTTT; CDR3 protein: CASSYPGGQGSTEAFF
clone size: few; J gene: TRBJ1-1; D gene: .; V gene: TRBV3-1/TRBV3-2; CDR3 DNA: TGTGCCAGCAGCCGAAACAGGGACGGCACTGAAGCTTTCTTT; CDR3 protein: CASSRNRDGTEAFF
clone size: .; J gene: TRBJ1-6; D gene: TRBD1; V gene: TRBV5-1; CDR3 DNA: TGCGCCAGCAGCGGATCCGGGACAGGGAATTCACCCCTCCACTTT; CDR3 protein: CASSGSGTGNSPLHF
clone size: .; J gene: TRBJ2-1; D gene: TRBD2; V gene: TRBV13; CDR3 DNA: TGTGCCAGCAGCTCCCGTGGACTAGCGGGGGACAAGAGCTCCTACAATGAGCAGTTCTTC; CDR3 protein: CASSSRGLAGDKSSYNEQFF
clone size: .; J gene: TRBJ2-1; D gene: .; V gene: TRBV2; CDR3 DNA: TGTGCCAGCAGTGTGAAGGCTGAGCAGTTCTTC; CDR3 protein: CASSVKAEQFF
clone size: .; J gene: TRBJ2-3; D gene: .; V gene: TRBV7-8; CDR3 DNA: TGTGCCAGCAGCTCATCCGGACAGATCCGCACAGATACGCAGTATTTT; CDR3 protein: CASSSSGQIRTDTQYF
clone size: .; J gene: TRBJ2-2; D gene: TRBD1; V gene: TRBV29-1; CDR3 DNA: TGCAGCGTTGTGGGACAGGGGAACACCGGGGAGCTGTTTTTT; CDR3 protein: CSVVGQGNTGELFF
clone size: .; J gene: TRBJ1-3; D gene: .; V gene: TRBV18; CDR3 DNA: TGTGCCAGCTCACCTACCCAGGGCTCTGGAAACACCATATATTTT; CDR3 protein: CASSPTQGSGNTIYF
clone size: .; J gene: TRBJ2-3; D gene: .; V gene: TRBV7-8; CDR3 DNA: TGTGCCAGCAGCCCTCAGAGCCGGGACTCTGATCACACAAATACGCAGTATTTT; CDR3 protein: CASSPQSRDSDHTNTQYF
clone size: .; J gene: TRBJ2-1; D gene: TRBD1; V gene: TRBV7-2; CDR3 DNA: TGTGCCAGCAGCCCTAGGACGGACGGACAGGGACAATTCTTC; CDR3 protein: CASSPRTDGQGQFF
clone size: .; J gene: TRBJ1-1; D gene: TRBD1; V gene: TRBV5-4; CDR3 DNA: TGTGCCAGCAGCTCACGAAGGACAGGGTCCGAAGCTTTCTTT; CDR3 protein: CASSSRRTGSEAFF
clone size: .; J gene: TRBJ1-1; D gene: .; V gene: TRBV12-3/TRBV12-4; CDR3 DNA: TGTGCCAGCAGACCGGGGATCGGGACTGAAGCTTTCTTT; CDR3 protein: CASRPGIGTEAFF
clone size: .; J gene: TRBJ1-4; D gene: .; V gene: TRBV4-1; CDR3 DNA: TGCGCCAGCAGCCGGTATCCGGGACTTAGTAATGAAAAACTGTTTTTT; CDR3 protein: CASSRYPGLSNEKLFF
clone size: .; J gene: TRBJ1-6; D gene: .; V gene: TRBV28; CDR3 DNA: TGTGCCAGCAGCGCAGGGAGAGGGAATTCACCCCTCCACTTT; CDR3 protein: CASSAGRGNSPLHF
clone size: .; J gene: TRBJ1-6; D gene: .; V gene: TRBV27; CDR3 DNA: TGTGCCAGCAGTTTATTGGTGTCCCATAATTCACCCCTCCACTTT; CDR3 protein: CASSLLVSHNSPLHF
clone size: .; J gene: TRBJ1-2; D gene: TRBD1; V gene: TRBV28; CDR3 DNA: TGTGCCAGCAGTTCCCCAGGACAGGGCGACTATGGCTACACCTTC; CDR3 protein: CASSSPGQGDYGYTF
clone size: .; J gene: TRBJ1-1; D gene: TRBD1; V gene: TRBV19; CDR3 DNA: TGTGCCAGTAGTACCCCCAGGGACAGCAACACTGAAGCTTTCTTT; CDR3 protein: CASSTPRDSNTEAFF
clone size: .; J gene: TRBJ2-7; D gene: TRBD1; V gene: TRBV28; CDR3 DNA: TGTGCCAGCAGTTCCCGGGACAGGGGTAACTACGAGCAGTACTTC; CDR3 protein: CASSSRDRGNYEQYF
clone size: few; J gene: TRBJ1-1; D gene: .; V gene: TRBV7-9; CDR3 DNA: TGTGCCAGCAGCGCCTTATATGAAGCTTTCTTT; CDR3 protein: CASSALYEAFF
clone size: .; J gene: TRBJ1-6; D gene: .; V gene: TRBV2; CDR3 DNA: TGTGCCAGCACACGGGCCCTTAATTCACCCCTCCACTTT; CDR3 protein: CASTRALNSPLHF
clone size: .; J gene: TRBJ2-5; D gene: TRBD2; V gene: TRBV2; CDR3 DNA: TGTGCCGGGACTAGCGGACCAGGGGCCCAGTACTTC; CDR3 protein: CAGTSGPGAQYF